A selection of T cell receptor beta chains follows, all from one sample in a study of blood T cell repertoires in COVID-19. Sequencing was performed with immunoSEQ multiplex PCR; in TCRdb, only in-frame clones are kept and a portion is missing. The table has 140,000 to 150,000 clones, 75% to 85% seen once; the top ten hold over 10%. Sequencing was carried out using peripheral blood. These receptor sequences come from a man between 60 and 75 years old with active or convalescent COVID-19. CDR3s include the opening cysteine and the closing phenylalanine or tryptophan. A D gene is named only where the DNA matches it firmly. Size tells how often a clone was seen (once, few, many) or the class of an expanded clone, and some rows leave it out.

d_call j_call clone_size v_call cdr3_aa cdr3_nt
TRBD1 TRBJ1-5 NA TRBV7-3 CASSFDRGQPQHF TGTGCCAGCAGCTTTGACAGGGGTCAGCCCCAGCATTTT
TRBD1 TRBJ2-5 NA TRBV28 CASSFRDRGLETQYF TGTGCCAGCAGTTTCCGGGACAGGGGGCTTGAGACCCAGTACTTC
NA TRBJ1-3 NA TRBV25-1 CASTDGGGVGSFGNTIYF TGTGCCAGCACCGACGGTGGGGGCGTCGGGTCCTTTGGAAACACCATATATTTT
NA TRBJ1-3 few TRBV13 CASLPGAGNTIYF TGTGCCAGTCTGCCGGGGGCTGGAAACACCATATATTTT
NA TRBJ2-3 few TRBV27 CASSLGSGSEGDTQYF TGTGCCAGCAGTTTAGGTAGCGGCTCAGAAGGGGATACGCAGTATTTT
TRBD2 TRBJ2-1 NA TRBV12-5 CASGQGLAGIGDEQFF TGTGCTAGTGGTCAAGGACTAGCGGGAATTGGAGATGAGCAGTTCTTC
TRBD1 TRBJ1-2 NA TRBV5-5 CASSLGQGARHYTF TGTGCCAGCAGCTTGGGCCAGGGGGCGCGACACTACACCTTC
TRBD1 TRBJ2-1 NA TRBV5-6 CASSLDRGNEQFF TGTGCCAGCAGCCTAGACAGGGGCAATGAGCAGTTCTTC
TRBD1 TRBJ1-2 few TRBV18 CASSSERTGGYTF TGTGCCAGCTCCTCAGAGCGGACAGGCGGCTACACCTTC
NA TRBJ1-5 NA TRBV9 CASSDDSYSNQPQHF TGTGCCAGCAGCGACGACAGCTATAGCAATCAGCCCCAGCATTTT
NA TRBJ2-1 few TRBV24-1 CATSDLQTWFF TGTGCCACCAGTGATTTGCAAACTTGGTTCTTC
TRBD1 TRBJ2-2 NA TRBV5-5 CASSFLPTGPQGSGELFF TGTGCCAGCAGCTTCCTCCCCACAGGTCCACAGGGGTCCGGGGAGCTGTTTTTT
TRBD2 TRBJ2-1 NA TRBV20-1 CSASGGGPDEQFF TGCAGTGCTAGTGGGGGAGGGCCGGATGAGCAGTTCTTC
TRBD1 TRBJ2-3 NA TRBV18 CASSGTGSTDTQYF TGTGCCAGCTCAGGGACAGGTAGCACAGATACGCAGTATTTT
NA TRBJ2-5 NA TRBV9 CASSGGGELPQYF TGTGCCAGCAGCGGGGGTGGGGAGCTCCCCCAGTACTTC
NA TRBJ2-7 NA TRBV10-3 CAINRGASYEQYF TGTGCCATCAATCGCGGGGCCTCCTACGAGCAGTACTTC
NA TRBJ1-1 once TRBV5-8 CASSLTGNTEAFF TGTGCCAGCAGCTTAACAGGGAACACTGAAGCTTTCTTT
NA TRBJ1-6 NA TRBV3-1/TRBV3-2 CASSQAVQNSPLHF TGTGCCAGCAGCCAGGCAGTACAAAATTCACCCCTCCACTTT
NA TRBJ1-5 NA TRBV7-2 CASSETAYSTQHF TGTGCCAGCAGCGAGACAGCCTACTCGACCCAGCATTTT
NA TRBJ2-3 NA TRBV11-3 CASSMGAGADTQYF TGTGCCAGCAGCATGGGAGCCGGGGCAGATACGCAGTATTTT
TRBD1 TRBJ1-3 NA TRBV9 CASSAEAGGIGNTIYF TGTGCCAGCAGCGCCGAAGCAGGGGGAATCGGAAACACCATATATTTT
NA TRBJ1-6 NA TRBV7-2 CASSLQGGNYNSPLHF TGTGCCAGCAGCTTACAGGGTGGGAACTATAATTCACCCCTCCACTTT
NA TRBJ2-7 NA TRBV5-1 CASSSRRGSSYEQYF TGCGCCAGCAGCTCACGGAGAGGGAGCTCCTACGAGCAGTACTTC
NA TRBJ1-1 once TRBV27 CASSLAGLGPNTEAFF TGTGCCAGCAGTTTAGCGGGGTTGGGACCGAACACTGAAGCTTTCTTT